The source of this TCR beta chain is a study of T cells in localized non-small cell lung cancer. Notes on the study in general: Heterogeneity remains possible, as sequencing covered one tumor region only. Those with higher blood T cell density had longer overall survival. Turning up in adjacent lung were a median approximately 60 of the top 100 tumor clones.

To note about this clone: What it recognizes is unknown.

V lost 0 bases and J lost 7, with 15 bases in between. In germline, CDR1 is MNHNS, CDR2 SASEGT. CDR3 length: 15 residues. Clones were read by immunoSEQ multiplex PCR, and TCRdb kept only the in-frame ones, dropping some. The sample lists 90,000 to 95,000 clones, roughly 93% occurring once. V is TRBV6-1 and J is TRBJ1-2; D gene uncertain. This sample comprised PBMCs, obtained before any cancer treatment. The sequence was obtained from a woman aged 40-75 years with stage II squamous cell lung carcinoma. CDR3 DNA sequence: TGTGCCAGCAGTGAAGCCAACAGTGGGGTATTTGGCTACACCTTC. Translated: CASSEANSGVFGYTF.